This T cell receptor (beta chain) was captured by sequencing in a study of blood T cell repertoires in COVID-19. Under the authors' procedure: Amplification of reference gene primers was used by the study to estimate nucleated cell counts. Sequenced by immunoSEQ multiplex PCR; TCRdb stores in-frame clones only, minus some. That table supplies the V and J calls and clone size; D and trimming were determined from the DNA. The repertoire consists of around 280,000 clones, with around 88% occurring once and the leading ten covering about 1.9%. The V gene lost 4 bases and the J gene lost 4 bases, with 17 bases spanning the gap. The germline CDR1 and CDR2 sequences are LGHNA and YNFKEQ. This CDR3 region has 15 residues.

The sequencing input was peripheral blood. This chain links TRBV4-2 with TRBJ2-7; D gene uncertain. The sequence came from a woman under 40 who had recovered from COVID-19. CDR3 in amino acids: CASSPSMRGSYEQYF. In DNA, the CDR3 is TGTGCCAGCAGCCCAAGTATGCGCGGCTCTTACGAGCAGTACTTC.